This T cell receptor beta chain was obtained from a study of cytomegalovirus exposure and HLA in healthy donors. PCR primers comprised 60 Vbeta and 13 Jbeta primers. Sequencing used immunoSEQ multiplex PCR; TCRdb keeps in-frame clones, though not all of them. The sample has around 150,000 clones, about three quarters seen once. CDR1 KGHSH and CDR2 LQKENI come from the germline V gene. CDR3 length: 17 residues. The receptor comes from a middle-aged woman in good health and CMV-seropositive. The chain is built from TRBV18 and TRBJ2-5, with 9 positions matching TRBD2. The closer fit of TRBJ2-7 to the DNA end suggests the J call may be wrong. Sequencing used PBMCs. Written as DNA, the CDR3 is TGTGCCAGCTCACCATTAGCGACCGGGACTAGCAGTTACGAGCAGTACTTC. This encodes CASSPLATGTSSYEQYF.